The sequence of this T cell receptor beta chain was determined in a study of cytomegalovirus exposure and HLA in healthy donors. About the research overall: Of the donors genotyped, about 410 in all, 65% to 90% fell in the Caucasian-associated ancestry cluster. Study-wide findings and caveats: Generally TCR sequences proved uncommon, though certain public TCRs appeared in numerous donors. When analyzed later, the rates of TCR association showed variation by HLA locus, with DRB1 the most and HLA-C the fewest.

The primer mix had 60 Vbeta and 13 Jbeta primers. Produced via immunoSEQ multiplex PCR; TCRdb's table is partial and in-frame only. The repertoire holds about 190,000 clones, with approximately 80% as singletons. This clone was counted a few times. Its antigen is still unknown. The V gene's germline CDR1 is LNHDA and CDR2 SQIVND (reference sequence). The V gene end was trimmed by 5 bases and the J gene end by 4 bases; junction bases not matched to a gene: 4. The CDR3 covers 15 residues. Sequencing used PBMCs. V is TRBV19 and J is TRBJ2-3; 12 bases are a match to TRBD2. The source is a boy between 2 and 15 years old in good health and CMV-seronegative. This chain's CDR3 is CASSSRLAGADTQYF. The DNA for the CDR3 is TGTGCCAGTAGTTCCCGACTAGCGGGGGCAGATACGCAGTATTTT. Full variable domain (remainder filled in from reference TRBV19 and TRBJ2-3): DGGITQSPKYLFRKEGQNVTLSCEQNLNHDAMYWYRQDPGQGLRLIYYSQIVNDFQKGDIAEGYSVSREKKESFPLTVTSAQKNPTAFYLCASSSRLAGADTQYFGPGTRLTVL.